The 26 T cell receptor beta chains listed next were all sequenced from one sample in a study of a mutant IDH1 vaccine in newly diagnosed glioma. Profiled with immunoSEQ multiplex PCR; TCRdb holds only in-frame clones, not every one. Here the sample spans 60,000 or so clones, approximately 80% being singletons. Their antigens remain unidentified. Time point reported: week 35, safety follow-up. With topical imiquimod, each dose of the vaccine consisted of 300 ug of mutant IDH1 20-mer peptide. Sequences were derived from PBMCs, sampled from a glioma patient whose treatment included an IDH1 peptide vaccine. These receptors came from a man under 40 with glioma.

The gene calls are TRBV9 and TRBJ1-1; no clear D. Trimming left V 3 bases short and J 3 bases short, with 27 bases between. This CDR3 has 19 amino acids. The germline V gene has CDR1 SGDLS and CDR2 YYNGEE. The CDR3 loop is CASSAPSSSPADIYTEAFF. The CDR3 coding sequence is TGTGCCAGCAGCGCTCCTAGTTCCAGTCCGGCCGATATTTACACTGAAGCTTTCTTT.

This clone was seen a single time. The CDR3 loop reads CASSLRSGRTEAFF. DNA of the CDR3: TGTGCCAGCAGCTTACGCAGTGGGAGGACTGAAGCTTTCTTT. The chain joins TRBV7-9 to TRBJ1-1; D remains ambiguous. Looked up from germline, CDR1 is SEHNR and CDR2 is FQNEAQ (reference sequence). This CDR3 is built from 14 residues. The V end was cut by 2 bases, the J end by 5 bases, with 12 bases between.

The CDR3 reads CASSPSGLSHQPQHF. The CDR3 DNA follows: TGTGCCAGCAGCCCCTCGGGTCTTTCTCATCAGCCCCAGCATTTT. This rearrangement joins TRBV7-2 to TRBJ1-5, with D unresolved. CDR1 and CDR2 from the germline V gene are SGHTA and FQGNSA. This CDR3 is 15 amino acids long. V lost 5 bases and J 5 bases, leaving 16 bases between the germline ends.

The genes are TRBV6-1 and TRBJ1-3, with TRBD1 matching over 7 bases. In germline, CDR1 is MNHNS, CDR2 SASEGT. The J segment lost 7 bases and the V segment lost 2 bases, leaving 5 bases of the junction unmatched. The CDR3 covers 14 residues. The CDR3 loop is CASSERQGGNTIYF. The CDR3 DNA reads TGTGCCAGCAGTGAACGACAGGGCGGGAACACCATATATTTT.

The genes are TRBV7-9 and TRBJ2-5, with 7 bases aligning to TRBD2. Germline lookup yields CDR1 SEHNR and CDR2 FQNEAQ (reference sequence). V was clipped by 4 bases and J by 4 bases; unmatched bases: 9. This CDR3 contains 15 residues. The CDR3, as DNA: TGTGCCAGCAGCTATAGGGAGGGGTTGCGAGAGACCCAGTACTTC. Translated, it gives CASSYREGLRETQYF. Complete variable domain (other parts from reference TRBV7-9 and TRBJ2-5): DTGVSQNPRHKITKRGQNVTFRCDPISEHNRLYWYRQTLGQGPEFLTYFQNEAQLEKSRLLSDRFSAERPKGSFSTLEIQRTEQGDSAMYLCASSYREGLRETQYFGPGTRLLVL.

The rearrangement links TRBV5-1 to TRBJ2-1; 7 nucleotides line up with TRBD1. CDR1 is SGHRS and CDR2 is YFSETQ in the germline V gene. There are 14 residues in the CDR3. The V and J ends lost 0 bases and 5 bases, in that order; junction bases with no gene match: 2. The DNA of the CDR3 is TGCGCCAGCAGCTTGGGAGGACAGGACAATGAGCAGTTCTTC. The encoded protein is CASSLGGQDNEQFF.

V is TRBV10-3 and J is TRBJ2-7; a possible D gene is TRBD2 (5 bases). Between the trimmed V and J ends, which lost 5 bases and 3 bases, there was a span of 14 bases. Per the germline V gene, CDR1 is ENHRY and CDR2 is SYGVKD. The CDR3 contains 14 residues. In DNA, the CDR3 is TGTGCCATCAGTTCGCCTCAAGGGAGCTACGAGCAGTACTTC. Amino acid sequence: CAISSPQGSYEQYF.

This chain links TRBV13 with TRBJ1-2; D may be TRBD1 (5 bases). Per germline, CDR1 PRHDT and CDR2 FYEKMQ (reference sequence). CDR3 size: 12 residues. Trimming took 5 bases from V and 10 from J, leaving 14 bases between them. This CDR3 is CASSAGPPIYTF. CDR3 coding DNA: TGTGCCAGCAGCGCGGGACCGCCTATCTACACCTTC.

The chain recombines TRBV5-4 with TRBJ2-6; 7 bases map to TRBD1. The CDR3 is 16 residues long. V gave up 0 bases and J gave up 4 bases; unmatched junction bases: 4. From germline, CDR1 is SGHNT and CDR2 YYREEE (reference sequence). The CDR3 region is CASSLDRGYGANVLTF. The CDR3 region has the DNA TGTGCCAGCAGCTTGGACAGGGGTTACGGGGCCAACGTCCTGACTTTC. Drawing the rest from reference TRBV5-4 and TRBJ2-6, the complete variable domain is ETGVTQSPTHLIKTRGQQVTLRCSSQSGHNTVSWYQQALGQGPQFIFQYYREEENGRGNFPPRFSGLQFPNYSSELNVNALELDDSALYLCASSLDRGYGANVLTFGAGSRLTVL.

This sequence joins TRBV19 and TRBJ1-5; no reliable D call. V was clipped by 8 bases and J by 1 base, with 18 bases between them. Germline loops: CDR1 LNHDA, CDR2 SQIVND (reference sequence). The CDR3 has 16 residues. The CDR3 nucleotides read TGTGCCAGTTCGATCTGGGCCCCCGGGAGCAATCAGCCCCAGCATTTT. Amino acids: CASSIWAPGSNQPQHF.

CDR3 sequence: CASSQDALTGSRSPLHF. CDR3 DNA sequence: TGTGCCAGCAGCCAAGACGCGCTGACGGGTTCTCGGTCACCCCTCCACTTT. The genes are TRBV4-2 and TRBJ1-6; D is uncertain. The V end lost 0 bases, the J end lost 10 bases, and 19 bases lay between the germline ends. The CDR3 covers 17 residues. The germline CDR1 and CDR2 sequences are LGHNA and YNFKEQ.

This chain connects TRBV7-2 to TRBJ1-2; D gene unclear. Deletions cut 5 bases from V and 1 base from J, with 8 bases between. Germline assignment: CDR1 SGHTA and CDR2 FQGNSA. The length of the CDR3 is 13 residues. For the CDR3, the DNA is TGTGCCAGCAGCGTCACCTATAACTATGGCTACACCTTC. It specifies CASSVTYNYGYTF.

The CDR3 loop is CATSRDRWSEAFF. The CDR3 nucleotides read TGTGCCACCAGCAGAGATCGTTGGTCTGAAGCTTTCTTT. V is TRBV15 and J is TRBJ1-1; D is unclear. From germline, CDR1 is LNHNV and CDR2 YYDKDF (reference sequence). Trimming removed 0 bases at V and 6 bases at J, with 8 bases between. The CDR3 spans 13 residues.

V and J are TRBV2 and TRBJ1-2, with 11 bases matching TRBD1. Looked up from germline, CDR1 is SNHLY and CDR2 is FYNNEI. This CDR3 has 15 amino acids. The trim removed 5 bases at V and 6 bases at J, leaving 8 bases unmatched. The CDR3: CASSPQRDRGDGYTF. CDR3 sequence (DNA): TGTGCCAGCAGTCCCCAAAGGGACAGGGGGGATGGCTACACCTTC.

The chain's CDR3 is CASSLTGGRTEAFF. CDR3 sequence (DNA): TGTGCCAGCAGCTTGACAGGGGGCAGAACTGAAGCTTTCTTT. V and J are TRBV7-8 and TRBJ1-1, with TRBD1 matching over 10 bases. Trimming cost V 3 bases and J 5 bases; bases outside gene matches: 3. The CDR3 has 14 residues. Per germline, CDR1 SGHVS and CDR2 FQNEAQ. Combining the CDR3 with reference TRBV7-8 and TRBJ1-1 gives the whole variable domain GAGVSQSPRYKVAKRGQDVALRCDPISGHVSLFWYQQALGQGPEFLTYFQNEAQLDKSGLPSDRFFAERPEGSVSTLKIQRTQQEDSAVYLCASSLTGGRTEAFFGQGTRLTVV.

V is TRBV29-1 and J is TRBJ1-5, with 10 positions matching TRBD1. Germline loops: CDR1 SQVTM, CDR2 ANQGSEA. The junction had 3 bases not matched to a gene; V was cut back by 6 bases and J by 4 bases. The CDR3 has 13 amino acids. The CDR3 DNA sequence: TGCAGCGTCCGGACAGGGGGAAATCAGCCCCAGCATTTT. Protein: CSVRTGGNQPQHF.

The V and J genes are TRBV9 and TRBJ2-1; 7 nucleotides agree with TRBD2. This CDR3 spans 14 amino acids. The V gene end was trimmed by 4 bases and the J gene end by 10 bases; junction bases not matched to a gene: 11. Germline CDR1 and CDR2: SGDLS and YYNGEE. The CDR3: CASSLRDYRSEQFF. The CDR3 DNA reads TGTGCCAGCAGCCTCCGGGACTACCGCAGCGAGCAGTTCTTC.

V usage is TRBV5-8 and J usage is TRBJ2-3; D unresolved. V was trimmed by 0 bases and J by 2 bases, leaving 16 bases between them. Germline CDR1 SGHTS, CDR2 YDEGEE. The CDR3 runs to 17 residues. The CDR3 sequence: CASSLVLLSDSTDTQYF. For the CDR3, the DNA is TGTGCCAGCAGCTTGGTGCTTCTGTCCGATTCCACAGATACGCAGTATTTT.

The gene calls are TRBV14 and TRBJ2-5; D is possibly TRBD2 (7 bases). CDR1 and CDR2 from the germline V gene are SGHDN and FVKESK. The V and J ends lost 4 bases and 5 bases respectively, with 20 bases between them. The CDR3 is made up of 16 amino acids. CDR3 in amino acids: CASSPHIWGGGETQYF. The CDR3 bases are TGTGCCAGCAGCCCCCATATCTGGGGGGGCGGGGAGACCCAGTACTTC.

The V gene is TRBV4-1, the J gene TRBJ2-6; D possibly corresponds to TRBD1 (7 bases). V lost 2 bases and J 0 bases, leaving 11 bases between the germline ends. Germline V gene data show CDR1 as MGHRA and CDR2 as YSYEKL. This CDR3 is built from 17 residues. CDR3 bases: TGCGCCAGCAGCCAATCCCAGGGGGGCTCTGGGGCCAACGTCCTGACTTTC. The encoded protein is CASSQSQGGSGANVLTF.

CDR3 nucleotides: TGTGCCAGCAGCCACCGGACAGGGAGGGATGGCTACACCTTC. Translation: CASSHRTGRDGYTF. The rearrangement uses TRBV7-8 and TRBJ1-2; TRBD1 matches 8 bases. Germline-derived CDR1 and CDR2 are SGHVS and FQNEAQ. Losses at the gene ends were 5 bases for V and 6 bases for J; bases not matched to a gene: 8. This CDR3 has 14 amino acids.

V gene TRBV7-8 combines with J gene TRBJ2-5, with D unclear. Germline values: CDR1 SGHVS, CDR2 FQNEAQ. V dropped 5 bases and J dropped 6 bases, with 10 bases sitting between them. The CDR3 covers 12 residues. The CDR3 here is CASSLMGQTQYF. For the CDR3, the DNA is TGTGCCAGCAGCCTCATGGGTCAGACCCAGTACTTC.

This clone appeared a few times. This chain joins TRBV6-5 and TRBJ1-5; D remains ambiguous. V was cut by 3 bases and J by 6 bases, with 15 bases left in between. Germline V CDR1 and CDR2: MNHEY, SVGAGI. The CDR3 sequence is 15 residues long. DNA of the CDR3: TGTGCCAGCAGTTATAGCGTCGCCGACGGTCAGCCCCAGCATTTT. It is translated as CASSYSVADGQPQHF.

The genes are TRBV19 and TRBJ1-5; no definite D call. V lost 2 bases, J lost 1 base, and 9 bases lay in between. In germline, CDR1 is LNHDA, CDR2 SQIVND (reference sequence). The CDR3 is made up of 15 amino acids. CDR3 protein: CASSIMEGSNQPQHF. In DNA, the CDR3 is TGTGCCAGTAGTATAATGGAAGGGAGCAATCAGCCCCAGCATTTT.

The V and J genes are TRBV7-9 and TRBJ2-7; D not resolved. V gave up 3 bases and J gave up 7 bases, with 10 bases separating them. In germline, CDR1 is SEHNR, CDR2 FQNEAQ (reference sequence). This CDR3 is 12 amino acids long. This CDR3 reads CASSFAGIEQYF. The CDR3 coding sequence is TGTGCCAGCAGCTTTGCTGGTATTGAGCAGTACTTC.

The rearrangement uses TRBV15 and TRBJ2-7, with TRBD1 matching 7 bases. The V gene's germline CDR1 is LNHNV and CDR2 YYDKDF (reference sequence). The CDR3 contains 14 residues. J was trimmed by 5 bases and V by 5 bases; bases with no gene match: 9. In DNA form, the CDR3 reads TGTGCCACCAGCGCGTCTATAGGGGGCAACGAGCAGTACTTC. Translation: CATSASIGGNEQYF.